This T cell receptor beta chain was obtained from a study of PD-L1 blockade in urothelial cancer. Here immunoSEQ multiplex PCR was the method, and the copy in TCRdb shows in-frame clones only, minus some. Counted here are fewer than 50,000 clones, approximately 90% occurring once; the ten biggest clones make up under 9%. Sequencing used PBMCs, obtained around atezolizumab (anti-PD-L1) treatment. This TCR came from a man aged 55 to 70 with urothelial cancer.

CDR3: CASRSVGQLQETQYF. DNA for the CDR3: TGTGCCAGCAGGTCAGTCGGACAGCTGCAAGAGACCCAGTACTTC. V is TRBV5-8 and J is TRBJ2-5, with a possible D match to TRBD1 (6 bases). The CDR3 spans 15 residues. From germline, CDR1 is SGHTS and CDR2 YDEGEE. V was trimmed by 5 bases and J by 2 bases, leaving 16 bases between them. The entire variable domain, with the rest obtained from reference TRBV5-8 and TRBJ2-5, is as follows: EAGVTQSPTHLIKTRGQQATLRCSPISGHTSVYWYQQALGLGLQFLLWYDEGEERNRGNFPPRFSGRQFPNYSSELNVNALELEDSALYLCASRSVGQLQETQYFGPGTRLLVL.